This T cell receptor (beta chain) was captured by sequencing in a study of Graves' ophthalmopathy and Graves' hyperthyroidism. Study-level findings and limits: Ophthalmopathy progression was predicted by the model at 70.59% sensitivity and approximately 72% specificity. Clonotypes were expanded in thyroid at above 0.001 frequency, and most also appeared in blood.

The sample holds many counts of this clonotype. Its specificity is unknown. CDR1 is MNHEY and CDR2 is SVGEGT in the germline V gene. The CDR3 has 13 residues. The V segment lost 8 bases and the J segment 6 bases; nucleotides outside the gene matches: 7. Amplified TCR beta CDR3 regions were obtained using RNA transcripts as template. Following a first-round RT-PCR that used HTBI primers, a second-round multiplex PCR was carried out. TCRdb itself ran the multiplex PCR reads through MiXCR, one entry per CDR3 protein. The repertoire holds about 220,000 distinct CDR3 sequences, with roughly 21% as singletons.

The V and J genes are TRBV6-2 or TRBV6-3 and TRBJ1-5; TRBD1 matches at 7 bases. The specimen was peripheral blood. The sequence derives from a woman between 50 and 59 years old with Graves' ophthalmopathy. CDR3 DNA: TGTGCCAGCCAATACAGGGGTGGTCAGCCCCAGCATTTT. This encodes CASQYRGGQPQHF.